This TCR beta chain originates from a study of ipilimumab plus nivolumab after autologous stem cell transplantation. In germline, CDR1 is SNHLY, CDR2 FYNNEI. The CDR3 length is 13 residues. The V segment lost 11 bases and the J segment 11 bases; nucleotides outside the gene matches: 14. This clone has a single count. Here immunoSEQ multiplex PCR was the method, and the copy in TCRdb shows in-frame clones only, minus some. The repertoire holds 11,000 or so clones, with under 80% as singletons. Sequenced here: PBMCs, sampled in a trial of ipilimumab plus nivolumab as post-transplant consolidation. The receptor comes from a male donor with multiple myeloma. V gene TRBV2 combines with J gene TRBJ1-4; 7 bases are shared with TRBD1. The CDR3 sequence is CAGSLEQGDKLFF. In DNA, the CDR3 is TGTGCCGGTTCATTAGAGCAGGGGGATAAACTGTTTTTT.